This is a list of T cell receptor beta chains from one sample in a study of T cell responses to AZD1222 COVID-19 vaccine. Profiled with immunoSEQ multiplex PCR; TCRdb holds only in-frame clones, not every one. Here the sample spans about 150,000 clones, roughly nine tenths being singletons. Sequences were derived from peripheral blood, sampled 28 days after the second AZD1222 dose. These receptor sequences come from an adult who received the AZD1222 COVID-19 vaccine. Both conserved end residues are part of each CDR3. Fields, in order: CDR3 DNA, CDR3 protein, D gene, J gene, V gene, clone size. The D gene is left open where the match is weak. Clone size is given for some rows only: seen once, a few or many times, or a class if the clone is expanded.

cdr3_nt: TGTGCCAGCAGCCCCCCCCCGCTTTACAATGAGCAGTTCTTC
cdr3_aa: CASSPPPLYNEQFF
d_call: NA
j_call: TRBJ2-1
v_call: TRBV11-2
clone_size: NA

cdr3_nt: TGCGCCAGCATGGTTAGCCTCTCTGGAAACACCATATATTTT
cdr3_aa: CASMVSLSGNTIYF
d_call: NA
j_call: TRBJ1-3
v_call: TRBV10-2
clone_size: NA

cdr3_nt: TGTGCCAGCAGCCAAGATGGGGGGCAGCCCCAGCATTTT
cdr3_aa: CASSQDGGQPQHF
d_call: NA
j_call: TRBJ1-5
v_call: TRBV3-1/TRBV3-2
clone_size: NA

cdr3_nt: TGTGCCAGCAGCGGCCGTAGCTACACCTTC
cdr3_aa: CASSGRSYTF
d_call: NA
j_call: TRBJ1-2
v_call: TRBV7-9
clone_size: NA

cdr3_nt: TGTGCCAGTAGTATCGGGACTAGCGGGAGATACAATGAGCAGTTCTTC
cdr3_aa: CASSIGTSGRYNEQFF
d_call: TRBD2
j_call: TRBJ2-1
v_call: TRBV19
clone_size: NA

cdr3_nt: TGTGCCACCAGCCGAAGAACCGGGACTAGCGGGGGCTACGAGCAGTACTTC
cdr3_aa: CATSRRTGTSGGYEQYF
d_call: TRBD2
j_call: TRBJ2-7
v_call: TRBV15
clone_size: NA

cdr3_nt: TGTGCCAGTAAGGAAGGACGGAAGAACACTGAAGCTTTCTTT
cdr3_aa: CASKEGRKNTEAFF
d_call: NA
j_call: TRBJ1-1
v_call: TRBV6-5
clone_size: NA

cdr3_nt: TGTGCCAGCAGTGACGGGTCCTTCCCTCTTAATGAAAAACTGTTTTTT
cdr3_aa: CASSDGSFPLNEKLFF
d_call: NA
j_call: TRBJ1-4
v_call: TRBV6-1
clone_size: NA

cdr3_nt: TGTGCCAGCAGCCAAGAGTGGCGGGCAGCGCAGTATTTT
cdr3_aa: CASSQEWRAAQYF
d_call: NA
j_call: TRBJ2-3
v_call: TRBV3-1/TRBV3-2
clone_size: NA

cdr3_nt: TGTGCCAGCAGTCCAGGACAGGGGCGCTATGGCTACACCTTC
cdr3_aa: CASSPGQGRYGYTF
d_call: TRBD1
j_call: TRBJ1-2
v_call: TRBV6-5
clone_size: NA

cdr3_nt: TGTGCCAGCCGCCTTCCGGGGGTTAGGACTGAAGCTTTCTTT
cdr3_aa: CASRLPGVRTEAFF
d_call: NA
j_call: TRBJ1-1
v_call: TRBV6-6
clone_size: NA

cdr3_nt: TGTGCCAGCAGGCCAGGACTCAGCTACGAGCAGTACTTC
cdr3_aa: CASRPGLSYEQYF
d_call: NA
j_call: TRBJ2-7
v_call: TRBV27
clone_size: NA

cdr3_nt: TGTGCCAGCAGCACCCCAGGGGGGGGCACTGAAGCTTTCTTT
cdr3_aa: CASSTPGGGTEAFF
d_call: TRBD1
j_call: TRBJ1-1
v_call: TRBV7-9
clone_size: NA

cdr3_nt: TGTGCCAGCAGCTTGGCCCCGACAGCCTCTGGAAACACCATATATTTT
cdr3_aa: CASSLAPTASGNTIYF
d_call: NA
j_call: TRBJ1-3
v_call: TRBV5-5
clone_size: NA

cdr3_nt: TGTGCCAGCAGCCCGTCACGCGGGGACTTCACGGAGTTCTTC
cdr3_aa: CASSPSRGDFTEFF
d_call: NA
j_call: TRBJ2-1
v_call: TRBV14
clone_size: NA

cdr3_nt: TGTGCCAGCAGTTTCCTGACAGGGGGGACCTACTCTGGAAACACCATATATTTT
cdr3_aa: CASSFLTGGTYSGNTIYF
d_call: TRBD1
j_call: TRBJ1-3
v_call: TRBV28
clone_size: NA

cdr3_nt: TGTGCCAGCAGTTTAGATAGAACGAACACTGAAGCTTTCTTT
cdr3_aa: CASSLDRTNTEAFF
d_call: NA
j_call: TRBJ1-1
v_call: TRBV27
clone_size: few

cdr3_nt: TGTGCCAGCAGCCGAAATGGCGCATATGGCTACACCTTC
cdr3_aa: CASSRNGAYGYTF
d_call: NA
j_call: TRBJ1-2
v_call: TRBV7-8
clone_size: NA

cdr3_nt: TGTGCCACCAGCAGAGCGACAGGGGCACCATACGAGCAGTACTTC
cdr3_aa: CATSRATGAPYEQYF
d_call: TRBD1
j_call: TRBJ2-7
v_call: TRBV15
clone_size: NA

cdr3_nt: TGTGCCAGCAGCGCGGGTGGCTGGGGGCGAAATGAAAAACTGTTTTTT
cdr3_aa: CASSAGGWGRNEKLFF
d_call: NA
j_call: TRBJ1-4
v_call: TRBV9
clone_size: NA

cdr3_nt: TGTGCTAGCAGCTTAGGTGTCCGTGCCAACTCTGGGGCCAACGTCCTGACTTTC
cdr3_aa: CASSLGVRANSGANVLTF
d_call: NA
j_call: TRBJ2-6
v_call: TRBV7-7
clone_size: NA

cdr3_nt: TGTGCCAGCCACGGGGGTCCAAATTCACCCCTCCACTTT
cdr3_aa: CASHGGPNSPLHF
d_call: NA
j_call: TRBJ1-6
v_call: TRBV6-5
clone_size: NA

cdr3_nt: TGTGCCAGTAGCCGACAGGGACGCCCGGATAAACTGTTTTTT
cdr3_aa: CASSRQGRPDKLFF
d_call: TRBD1
j_call: TRBJ1-4
v_call: TRBV19
clone_size: NA

cdr3_nt: TGCGCCAGCAGCTCCCGCGGGACAGGGAACAATGAGCAGTTCTTC
cdr3_aa: CASSSRGTGNNEQFF
d_call: TRBD1
j_call: TRBJ2-1
v_call: TRBV5-1
clone_size: NA

cdr3_nt: TGTGCCAGCAGCGTTGGGTCCAGGGGAGATGAAAAACTGTTTTTT
cdr3_aa: CASSVGSRGDEKLFF
d_call: NA
j_call: TRBJ1-4
v_call: TRBV9
clone_size: few

cdr3_nt: TGCGCCAGCAGCCAAGTGGCGGGGAATTACAATGAGCAGTTCTTC
cdr3_aa: CASSQVAGNYNEQFF
d_call: NA
j_call: TRBJ2-1
v_call: TRBV4-1
clone_size: NA

cdr3_nt: TGTGCCAGCAGTCCCATAGCGGGAGGTAGAGATACGCAGTATTTT
cdr3_aa: CASSPIAGGRDTQYF
d_call: TRBD2
j_call: TRBJ2-3
v_call: TRBV28
clone_size: NA

cdr3_nt: TGCGCCAGCAGCTTGGCTTTCGGTTTCGATGGCTACACCTTC
cdr3_aa: CASSLAFGFDGYTF
d_call: NA
j_call: TRBJ1-2
v_call: TRBV5-1
clone_size: NA